These T cell receptor beta chains were read from a single sample in a study of T cells in Graves' hyperthyroidism and ophthalmopathy. TCRdb recomputed calls from the multiplex PCR reads with MiXCR, one row per CDR3 protein. The table lists fewer than 400,000 distinct CDR3 sequences, around 25% of them singletons. The sequencing input was blood. The receptors stem from a man aged 45-65 years with Graves' hyperthyroidism. Each CDR3 is given with its conserved first and last residue. A D gene is named only where the DNA matches it firmly. Only part of the rows carry a size: once, few, many, or a class if the clone is expanded.

TRBV6-1 . TRBD2 CASSSSGASSYNEQFF
TRBV28 few . CASRRVRGVETQYF
TRBV11-2 few TRBD2 CASSLQLAGVNEQFF
TRBV20-1 . . CGGSRGAGKETQYF
TRBV27 many . CASSLSQGLRGVTQYF
TRBV16 . TRBD1 CASSQIQGTRTEAFF
TRBV27 once TRBD2 CASTLTGLAGGTDTQYF
TRBV6-1 . . CASSDLVWVRAEQYF
TRBV2 . . CASSLTPAALHF
TRBV5-6 . . CASSLSPGQGPVSNQPQHF
TRBV30 many . CAWSAPGPGAFF
TRBV6-1 few TRBD1 CASSLEGARYGYTF
TRBV6-1 many TRBD2 CASSGGTSDTYEQYF
TRBV20-1 few . CSAERKQTYNEQFF
TRBV10-3 . . CAIKSGGDTYNEQFF
TRBV3-1 many TRBD2 CASSAGLAGASSYNEQFF
TRBV20-1 few TRBD2 CSARLAGATGELFF
TRBV6-1 few . CASSTSDRVANYGYTF
TRBV5-1 many . CASSLGGVGDTQYF
TRBV2 . . CASSEGGNQETQYF